Listed here is a single T cell receptor (beta chain). This sample is part of a study of blood T cell repertoires in COVID-19. Study as a whole: Italy, Spain and the United States were the sources of the convalescent and acute COVID-19 samples. T cells, B-cell-depleted T cells, or PBMCs supplied cDNA or gDNA.

The CDR3 totals 14 residues. CDR1 and CDR2 from the germline V gene are MDHEN and SYDVKM. V lost 2 bases and J lost 2; bases outside the gene matches: 3. As handled by the study authors: Nucleated cell counts were estimated from reference gene primer amplification. Measured with immunoSEQ multiplex PCR; TCRdb has only the in-frame clones, and not every one. Clone size and the V and J calls come from that table; the DNA yielded D and trimming. Here the sample spans 210,000 or so clones, around 85% being singletons. This clonotype originated in a human donor in a cohort sampled during active COVID-19. Sequenced: peripheral blood. The genes are TRBV28 and TRBJ2-7; 7 nucleotides agree with TRBD1. CDR3 sequence: CASSLTGATYEQYF. The CDR3 DNA follows: TGTGCCAGCAGTTTAACAGGGGCCACCTACGAGCAGTACTTC.